These 16 T cell receptor beta chains originate from one sample sequenced in a study of blood T cell repertoires in COVID-19. Using immunoSEQ multiplex PCR, the repertoire was profiled, and TCRdb retains in-frame clones only, with some absent. This table has 150,000 to 180,000 clones, roughly 80% appearing once. The sample taken for sequencing was peripheral blood. Source of these receptors: a woman in her sixties with COVID-19, enrolled during active disease.

The chain is built from TRBV27 and TRBJ1-2; no definite D call. The CDR3 extends over 15 amino acids. The germline V and J ends were trimmed by 6 bases and 2 bases, with 16 bases remaining between them. CDR1 is MNHEY, CDR2 SMNVEV, per germline (reference sequence). The CDR3 loop is CASRQLKAGNYGYTF. The CDR3, as DNA: TGTGCCAGCAGGCAGCTTAAGGCCGGGAACTATGGCTACACCTTC.

The V call is TRBV12-3 or TRBV12-4, the J call TRBJ1-2; perhaps TRBD1 as D (6 bases). V lost 7 bases to trimming and J lost 8 bases, with 17 bases between them. The CDR3 is 13 amino acids. The CDR3 sequence: CASNTQTGGGYTF. CDR3 coding DNA: TGTGCCAGCAACACTCAGACAGGCGGCGGCTACACCTTC.

The chain is built from TRBV18 and TRBJ1-4; 7 bases line up with TRBD1. The germline gives CDR1 KGHSH, CDR2 LQKENI. This CDR3 region has 15 residues. V lost 4 bases, J lost 7 bases, and 9 bases stayed unmatched. As DNA, the CDR3 is TGTGCCAGCTCACAAGCGCGGGCAGGGGGTGAAAAACTGTTTTTT. Translating it yields CASSQARAGGEKLFF.

The chain is built from TRBV7-9 and TRBJ1-5; D is unresolved. Between the trimmed V and J ends, which lost 6 bases and 1 base, there was a span of 13 bases. Germline loops: CDR1 SEHNR, CDR2 FQNEAQ (reference sequence). CDR3 length: 15 amino acids. CDR3 loop: CASSSDKLSNQPQHF. The CDR3, as DNA: TGTGCCAGCAGTTCCGACAAACTCAGCAATCAGCCCCAGCATTTT.

CDR3 region: CASRLRQGAGQPQHF. CDR3 nucleotides: TGTGCCAGCAGGCTGAGACAGGGGGCAGGCCAGCCCCAGCATTTT. This rearrangement joins TRBV27 to TRBJ1-5; 10 bases are a match to TRBD1. With V trimmed by 6 bases and J by 7 bases, 9 bases remained unmatched. The CDR3 consists of 15 residues. In germline, CDR1 is MNHEY, CDR2 SMNVEV (reference sequence).

The genes are TRBV14 and TRBJ1-3, with D hard to call. The CDR3 consists of 15 residues. The germline CDR1 and CDR2 sequences are SGHDN and FVKESK. The V end was cut by 4 bases, the J end by 0 bases, with 10 bases between. DNA of the CDR3: TGTGCCAGCAGCCGCTCCGAGAACTCTGGAAACACCATATATTTT. It encodes CASSRSENSGNTIYF. Full variable domain (missing parts from reference TRBV14 and TRBJ1-3): EAGVTQFPSHSVIEKGQTVTLRCDPISGHDNLYWYRRVMGKEIKFLLHFVKESKQDESGMPNNRFLAERTGGTYSTLKVQPAELEDSGVYFCASSRSENSGNTIYFGEGSWLTVV.

The chain combines TRBV19 with TRBJ2-6; D unclear. Germline CDR1 LNHDA, CDR2 SQIVND (reference sequence). This CDR3 is 14 amino acids long. V lost 9 bases and J lost 4, with 13 bases in between. CDR3 sequence: CASPRVSGANVLTF. The CDR3, as DNA: TGTGCCAGCCCGAGAGTATCAGGGGCCAACGTCCTGACTTTC.

This sequence joins TRBV18 and TRBJ2-4; D is ambiguous. The ends were cut back, 2 bases at V and 0 bases at J, with 11 bases in the middle. CDR3 length: 16 residues. Looked up from germline, CDR1 is KGHSH and CDR2 is LQKENI. CDR3: CASSPLAELAKNIQYF. DNA of the CDR3: TGTGCCAGCTCACCATTGGCAGAATTAGCCAAAAACATTCAGTACTTC.

This clone has only a few counts. At one of its ends the junction is not consistent with the germline gene, which may arise from a read error. The chain has TRBV13 and TRBJ1-5, with a weak D call TRBD1 (5 bases). The CDR3 runs to 15 residues. Germline V gives CDR1 PRHDT, CDR2 FYEKMQ (reference sequence). CDR3 DNA sequence: TGTGCCAGCAGCCTAGGGACGGACTCCAATCAGCCCCAGCATTTT. As protein: CASSLGTDSNQPQHF. The whole variable domain, remainder taken from reference TRBV13 and TRBJ1-5, is AAGVIQSPRHLIKEKRETATLKCYPIPRHDTVYWYQQGPGQDPQFLISFYEKMQSDKGSIPDRFSAQQFSDYHSELNMSSLELGDSALYFCASSLGTDSNQPQHFGDGTRLSIL.

V and J are TRBV14 and TRBJ1-2, with D possibly being TRBD1 (5 bases). The germline CDR1 and CDR2 sequences are SGHDN and FVKESK. V lost 0 bases and J lost 7, with 9 bases in between. The CDR3 is made up of 13 amino acids. The CDR3 DNA follows: TGTGCCAGCAGCCAAGATCTGGGGCTTGGCTACACCTTC. The encoded protein is CASSQDLGLGYTF.

This clone is a singleton in its sample. The CDR3 region is CASSPGGAGVDTQYF. DNA of the CDR3: TGTGCCAGCAGCCCGGGAGGGGCGGGGGTGGATACGCAGTATTTT. The chain carries TRBV4-2 and TRBJ2-3, with TRBD2 identical over 8 bases. The V gene end was trimmed by 4 bases and the J gene end by 6 bases; junction bases not matched to a gene: 9. Germline values: CDR1 LGHNA, CDR2 YNFKEQ. This CDR3 region has 15 residues.

The chain recombines TRBV5-1 with TRBJ2-1; D is perhaps TRBD2 (5 bases). V lost 5 bases to trimming and J lost 2 bases, with 14 bases between them. CDR3 length: 15 residues. Germline loops: CDR1 SGHRS, CDR2 YFSETQ. In DNA form, the CDR3 reads TGCGCCAGCAGAGACCGGGATTATGCCTACAATGAGCAGTTCTTC. Amino acid sequence: CASRDRDYAYNEQFF.

This chain connects TRBV3-1 (or the pseudogene TRBV3-2) to TRBJ2-7; D remains unclear. The CDR3 has 14 amino acids. V lost 1 base and J 6 bases, leaving 13 bases between the germline ends. Germline CDR1 is LGHDT and CDR2 is YNNKEL (reference sequence). CDR3 amino acids: CASSQVAQISEQYF. The CDR3 DNA reads as TGTGCCAGCAGCCAAGTTGCACAGATATCCGAGCAGTACTTC.

The chain combines TRBV5-1 with TRBJ2-5; 8 positions match TRBD1. The CDR3 is made up of 13 amino acids. The germline CDR1 and CDR2 sequences are SGHRS and YFSETQ. The V segment lost 4 bases and the J segment 4 bases; nucleotides outside the gene matches: 3. CDR3 DNA sequence: TGCGCCAGCAGCCCGACAGGGGTAGAGACCCAGTACTTC. Amino acid sequence: CASSPTGVETQYF.

The chain couples TRBV7-5 to TRBJ1-1; TRBD1, as called in the table, went unchecked against the DNA. TRBV7-5 is given as a pseudogene. CDR3 size: 13 residues. The CDR3 DNA reads TGTGCCAGAAGCTTGGACAGTGGCACTGAAGCTTTCTTT. Protein sequence: CARSLDSGTEAFF.

V gene TRBV5-5 combines with J gene TRBJ1-3; D gene uncertain. Germline V gene data show CDR1 as SGHKS and CDR2 as YYEKEE (reference sequence). The CDR3 totals 17 residues. With 0 bases removed from V and 0 bases from J, the gap between germline ends came to 13 bases. The CDR3 protein is CASSLGGLVNSGNTIYF. The CDR3 region has the DNA TGTGCCAGCAGCTTGGGAGGTCTAGTAAACTCTGGAAACACCATATATTTT.